This TCR beta chain was documented in a study of identifying expanded T cells in peripheral blood. The table came from immunoSEQ multiplex PCR; TCRdb's copy has only in-frame clones and leaves some out. The table lists 100,000 to 150,000 clones, 75% to 90% of them singletons. Comment on this clone: As yet, its antigen is unknown.

Findings and caveats of the study: Across healthy donors, higher total template counts meant significantly greater approximately 2-week count variance.

In germline, CDR1 is SNHLY, CDR2 FYNNEI. CDR3 length equals 18 residues. V lost 3 bases to trimming and J lost 2 bases; unmatched junction nucleotides: 12. This TCR came from a person aged 18-70 years in good health. This chain joins TRBV2 and TRBJ2-3, with 9 positions matching TRBD2. The sequencing sample was made of blood. Here the CDR3 DNA reads TGTGCCAGCAGTGATTTTTCGTTGGCGGGAGGGATCACAGATACGCAGTATTTT. Amino acid sequence: CASSDFSLAGGITDTQYF.